This TCR beta chain appears in the sequencing data of a study of blood T cells in healthy people across ages. The CDR3 runs to 13 residues. Per the germline V gene, CDR1 is MNHNY and CDR2 is SVGAGI (reference sequence). J gave up 11 bases and V 6 bases, and 11 bases lay outside the gene matches. A sample-barcoded 5' primer and a J-beta primer mix were used in a second PCR of about 7 to 12 cycles. TCRdb ran MiXCR on the 5' RACE reads and lists one entry per CDR3 protein. This table holds about 570,000 distinct CDR3 sequences, 27% found once. This clonotype was seen once. They isolated at least 6 million PBMCs from each sample. Extractions gave at least 5.5 micrograms of total RNA per sample.

Input material: blood. The source of this sequence is a woman aged 70-85 years in good health. The V call is TRBV6-6, the J call TRBJ2-5, with TRBD1 matching 8 bases. The CDR3 bases are TGTGCCAGCAGGGACAGGGAGATCTACGGGCAGTACTTC. The encoded protein is CASRDREIYGQYF.